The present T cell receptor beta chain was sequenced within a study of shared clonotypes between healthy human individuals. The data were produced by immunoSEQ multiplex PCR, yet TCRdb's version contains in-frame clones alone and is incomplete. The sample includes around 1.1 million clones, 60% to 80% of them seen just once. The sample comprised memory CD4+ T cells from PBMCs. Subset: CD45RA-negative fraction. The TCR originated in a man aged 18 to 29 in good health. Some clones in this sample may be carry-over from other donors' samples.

In DNA, the CDR3 is TGTGCCAGCAGCCAAGTCGCAGGACAGTACCAAGAGACCCAGTACTTC. Protein product: CASSQVAGQYQETQYF. This chain connects TRBV14 to TRBJ2-5; D is perhaps TRBD1 (6 bases). CDR1 SGHDN and CDR2 FVKESK come from the germline V gene. Trimming shortened V by 1 base and J by 0 bases, and 12 bases separated the two germline ends. This CDR3 has 16 residues.